The entry below describes one TCR beta chain. Produced via immunoSEQ multiplex PCR; TCRdb's table is partial and in-frame only. The table has 1 million to 1.3 million clones, 75% to 85% seen once. These data are taken from a study of shared clonotypes between healthy human individuals. CDR1 is SEHNR and CDR2 is FQNEAQ in the germline V gene (reference sequence). The CDR3 totals 15 residues. The V gene end was trimmed by 3 bases and the J gene end by 3 bases; junction bases not matched to a gene: 7. This clonotype originated in a man aged 18 to 30 in good health. Some clones in this sample may be carry-over from other donors' samples. The chain joins TRBV7-9 to TRBJ2-7; 8 bases agree with TRBD1. The sample taken for sequencing was memory CD4+ T cells from PBMCs. Specified subset: CD45RA-negative fraction. The CDR3 nucleotides are TGTGCCAGCAGCTTCTCCGGGACAGGTGACTACGAGCAGTACTTC. Translation: CASSFSGTGDYEQYF.